Listed here is a single T cell receptor (beta chain). Method: immunoSEQ multiplex PCR; TCRdb's copy keeps in-frame clones and lacks some. The profile shows roughly 150,000 clones, approximately 86% of them singletons. This specimen comes from a study of cytomegalovirus exposure and HLA in healthy donors. The CDR3 spans 15 residues. Germline V lookup: CDR1 SGDLS, CDR2 YYNGEE. Trimming removed 6 bases at V and 7 bases at J, with 22 bases between. This clonotype was obtained from a woman between 18 and 29 years old in good health and CMV-seronegative. This rearrangement joins TRBV9 to TRBJ1-2, with D perhaps matching TRBD1 (5 bases). The material sequenced was PBMCs. The CDR3 region has the DNA TGTGCCAGCACCAGAACCCCGGCAGGGCCGGGTGGCTACACCTTC. Its translation: CASTRTPAGPGGYTF. The entire variable domain, with the rest obtained from reference TRBV9 and TRBJ1-2, is as follows: DSGVTQTPKHLITATGQRVTLRCSPRSGDLSVYWYQQSLDQGLQFLIQYYNGEERAKGNILERFSAQQFPDLHSELNLSSLELGDSALYFCASTRTPAGPGGYTFGSGTRLTVV.